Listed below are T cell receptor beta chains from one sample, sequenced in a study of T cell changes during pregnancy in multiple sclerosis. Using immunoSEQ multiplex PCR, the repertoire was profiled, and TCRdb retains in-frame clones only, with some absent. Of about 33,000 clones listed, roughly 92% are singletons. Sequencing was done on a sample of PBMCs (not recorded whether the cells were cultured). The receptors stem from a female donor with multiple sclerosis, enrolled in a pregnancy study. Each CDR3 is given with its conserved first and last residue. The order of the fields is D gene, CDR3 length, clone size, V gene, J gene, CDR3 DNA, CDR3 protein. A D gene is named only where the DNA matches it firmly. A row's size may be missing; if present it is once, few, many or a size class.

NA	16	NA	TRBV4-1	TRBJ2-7	TGCGCCAGCAGCCAAGACCCCGGGAGTCCGAACTACGAGCAGTACTTC	CASSQDPGSPNYEQYF
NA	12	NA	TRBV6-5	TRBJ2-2	TGTGCCAGCAAGCAGACCACCGGGGAGCTGTTTTTT	CASKQTTGELFF
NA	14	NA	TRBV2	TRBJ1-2	TGTGCCAGCAGTGCCTCTACGGCTAACTATGGCTACACCTTC	CASSASTANYGYTF
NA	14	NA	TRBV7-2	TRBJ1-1	TGTGCCAGCAGCCCCGGCCCCGGGAGGACTGAAGCTTTCTTT	CASSPGPGRTEAFF
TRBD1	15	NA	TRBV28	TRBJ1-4	TGTGCCAGCAGCCTCTCAGGGGGGTCAAATGAAAAACTGTTTTTT	CASSLSGGSNEKLFF
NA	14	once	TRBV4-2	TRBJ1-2	TGTGCCAGCAGCCAAGAGTGGACAGCTTATGGCTACACCTTC	CASSQEWTAYGYTF
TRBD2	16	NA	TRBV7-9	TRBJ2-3	TGTGCCAGCAGCCAGACTAGCGGGAAGACCACAGATACGCAGTATTTT	CASSQTSGKTTDTQYF
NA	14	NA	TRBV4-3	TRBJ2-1	TGCGCCAGCAGCCAAGTTTCACTTTACAATGAGCAGTTCTTC	CASSQVSLYNEQFF
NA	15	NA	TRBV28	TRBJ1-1	TGTGCCAGCAGTTTAGGCTCAAAGGGGAACACTGAAGCTTTCTTT	CASSLGSKGNTEAFF
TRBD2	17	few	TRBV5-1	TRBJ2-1	TGCGCCAGCAGCTCTTCGCCGAGCGGGACTTCCTACAATGAGCAGTTCTTC	CASSSSPSGTSYNEQFF
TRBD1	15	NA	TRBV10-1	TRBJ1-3	TGCGCCAGCAGTCCGACAGGGAACTCTGGAAACACCATATATTTT	CASSPTGNSGNTIYF
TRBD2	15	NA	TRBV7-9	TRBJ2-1	TGTGCCAGCAGACCTATTAGCGGGAGTGTCGATGAGCAGTTCTTC	CASRPISGSVDEQFF
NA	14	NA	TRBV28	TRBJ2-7	TGTGCCGCACTCCCCGGGACGAACTCCTACGAGCAGTACTTC	CAALPGTNSYEQYF
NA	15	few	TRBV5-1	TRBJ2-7	TGCGCCAGCAGCTTGTACTCTCCCCACTCCTACGAGCAGTACTTC	CASSLYSPHSYEQYF
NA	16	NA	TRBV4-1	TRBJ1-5	TGCGCCAGCAGCCAAGAAGGGAGCTGGAACAATCAGCCCCAGCATTTT	CASSQEGSWNNQPQHF
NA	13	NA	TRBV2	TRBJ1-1	TGTGCCACCCGTTGGCCCAAGGGCACTGAAGCTTTCTTT	CATRWPKGTEAFF
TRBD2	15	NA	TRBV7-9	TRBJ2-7	TGTGCCAGCAGCTTCACTAGCGGGAGAGACTACGAGCAGTACTTC	CASSFTSGRDYEQYF
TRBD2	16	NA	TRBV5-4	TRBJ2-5	TGTGCCAGCAGCCTCCTGACTAGCGGGCCACAAGAGACCCAGTACTTC	CASSLLTSGPQETQYF
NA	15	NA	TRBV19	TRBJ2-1	TGTGCCAGTAGTATTCGACGCGGGCCTTACAATGAGCAGTTCTTC	CASSIRRGPYNEQFF
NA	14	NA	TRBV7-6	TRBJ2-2	TGTGCCAGCAGCCCAGGGGGGGGAGCCGGGGAGCTGTTTTTT	CASSPGGGAGELFF
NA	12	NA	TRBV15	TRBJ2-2	TGTGCCACCAGCAGAGTCAGGGGAGAGCTGTTTTTT	CATSRVRGELFF
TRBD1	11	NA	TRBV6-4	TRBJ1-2	TGTGCCAGCAGCCATGGACAGGGGGACACCTTC	CASSHGQGDTF
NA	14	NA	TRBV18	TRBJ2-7	TGTGCCAGGGGAGGTAGGACTATTCAAGACGAGCAGTACTTC	CARGGRTIQDEQYF
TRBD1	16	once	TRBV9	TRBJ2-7	TGTGCCAGCAGCGTTGGACAGGGGCTGAGCTCCTACGAGCAGTACTTC	CASSVGQGLSSYEQYF
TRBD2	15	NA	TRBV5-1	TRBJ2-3	TGCGCCAGCAGCCCGACTAGCGGGTCCGCAGATACGCAGTATTTT	CASSPTSGSADTQYF
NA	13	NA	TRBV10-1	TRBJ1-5	TGCGCCAGCAGTGAGAACACTAATCAGCCCCAGCATTTT	CASSENTNQPQHF
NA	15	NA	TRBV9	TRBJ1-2	TGTGCCAGCAGCGTAGGCCAGGCTCTTGGCTATGGCTACACCTTC	CASSVGQALGYGYTF
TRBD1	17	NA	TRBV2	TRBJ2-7	TGTGCCAGCAGTACCAGTTCCGACAGGGCCTATACGAGTGAGCAGTACTTC	CASSTSSDRAYTSEQYF
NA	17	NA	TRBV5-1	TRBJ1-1	TGCGCCAGCAGCTTGAGGTGGAAGGGCGGGGGAAACAGGGAAGCTTTCTTT	CASSLRWKGGGNREAFF
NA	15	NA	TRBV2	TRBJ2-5	TGTGCCAGCAGACGAGAGGGACTTCGACAAGAGACCCAGTACTTC	CASRREGLRQETQYF
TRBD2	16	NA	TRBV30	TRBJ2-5	TGTGCCTGGAGTGAGGGGCTAGCGGTGTACCAAGAGACCCAGTACTTC	CAWSEGLAVYQETQYF
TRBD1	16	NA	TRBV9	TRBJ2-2	TGTGCCAGCAGCGTAGTTGGCCAGGGGGCGGCCGGGGAGCTGTTTTTT	CASSVVGQGAAGELFF
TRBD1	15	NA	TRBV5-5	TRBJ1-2	TGTGCCAGCAGCTCCGGGACAGGGGCGGGCTATGGCTACACCTTC	CASSSGTGAGYGYTF
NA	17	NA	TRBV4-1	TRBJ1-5	TGCGCCAGCAGCTTTTCGCCCCACGGGGTCGGCGATCAGCCCCAGCATTTT	CASSFSPHGVGDQPQHF
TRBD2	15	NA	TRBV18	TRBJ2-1	TGTGCCAGCTCACGGGAGGGTTCGCTCTACAATGAGCAGTTCTTC	CASSREGSLYNEQFF
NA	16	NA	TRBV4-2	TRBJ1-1	TGTGCCAGCAGCCCGTCGGACCTTAGGGGAAAGACTGAAGCTTTCTTT	CASSPSDLRGKTEAFF
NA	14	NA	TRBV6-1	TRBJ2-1	TGTGCCAGCAGTGAAGTAGGGGTCTACAATGAGCAGTTCTTC	CASSEVGVYNEQFF
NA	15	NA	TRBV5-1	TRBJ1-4	TGCGCCAGCAGCTTGGGGGAAGGGGGTGGAGAAAAACTGTTTTTT	CASSLGEGGGEKLFF
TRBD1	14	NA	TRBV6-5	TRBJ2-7	TGTGCCAGCAGAGAAACAGGGGGCCCCTACGAGCAGTACTTC	CASRETGGPYEQYF
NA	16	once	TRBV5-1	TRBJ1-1	TGCGCCAGCAGCTTGGCCTCGGGGGGTGCGAACACTGAAGCTTTCTTT	CASSLASGGANTEAFF